The 17 T cell receptor beta chains presented below share a single source sample, sequenced in a study of beta chain features in type 1 diabetes (dated by TCRdb to the late 2010s). Receptor amplification or capture employed the immunoSEQ multiplex PCR assay. All of the isolated RNA was reverse transcribed with the High Capacity cDNA Reverse Transcription Kit, so expressed TCRB transcripts were sequenced. The table was pulled from immuneACCESS by TCRdb, which kept in-frame rearrangements only. Such tables lose some clones; where checked, under half of the loss comes from unresolved V genes, and the rest has no known cause. In this sample the table shows roughly 60,000 clones, approximately 62% of which occur a single time. The ten largest clones add up to 2% to 2.5% of the sample. Specimen: Tregs from blood. According to the study, the label for this sample's cell subset or site signals: regulatory CD4+ T cells. These receptors all stem from a woman aged 18-30 years in good health.

This clone is a singleton in its sample. The V call is TRBV5-1, the J call TRBJ1-4, with D possibly matching TRBD1 (6 bases). The germline gives CDR1 SGHRS, CDR2 YFSETQ. CDR3 size: 15 residues. V lost 0 bases and J 3 bases, leaving 9 bases between the germline ends. The CDR3 nucleotides are TGCGCCAGCAGCTTGGTGGGGGCCGCTAATGAAAAACTGTTTTTT. Translating it yields CASSLVGAANEKLFF. Looking up the rest from reference TRBV5-1 and TRBJ1-4 gives the full variable domain: KAGVTQTPRYLIKTRGQQVTLSCSPISGHRSVSWYQQTPGQGLQFLFEYFSETQRNKGNFPGRFSGRQFSNSRSEMNVSTLELGDSALYLCASSLVGAANEKLFFGSGTQLSVL.

V gene TRBV29-1 combines with J gene TRBJ1-1, with 7 bases fitting TRBD1. CDR1 is SQVTM, CDR2 ANQGSEA, per germline. Trimming cost V 7 bases and J 0 bases; bases outside gene matches: 8. This CDR3 spans 14 amino acids. Here the CDR3 DNA reads TGCAGCGCGTTTCAACAGGGGATGAACACTGAAGCTTTCTTT. It is translated as CSAFQQGMNTEAFF.

The table lists this clone with a few counts. The chain employs TRBV29-1 and TRBJ2-1, with a weak D call TRBD2 (5 bases). Germline V gene lookup returns CDR1 SQVTM and CDR2 ANQGSEA. The CDR3 runs 14 residues. The ends were cut back, 8 bases at V and 4 bases at J, with 18 bases in the middle. The CDR3 DNA reads as TGCAGCTCCGATAAAGCGGAGCTATACAATGAGCAGTTCTTC. Protein: CSSDKAELYNEQFF.

This chain links TRBV7-9 with TRBJ2-7; 12 positions agree with TRBD2. V was clipped by 5 bases and J by 6 bases; unmatched bases: 2. CDR1 and CDR2 (germline): SEHNR, FQNEAQ (reference sequence). The CDR3 runs to 13 residues. This chain's CDR3 is CASSASGRVEQYF. The CDR3 coding sequence is TGTGCCAGCAGCGCTAGCGGGAGGGTCGAGCAGTACTTC.

This chain connects TRBV13 to TRBJ2-7; 8 bases map to TRBD2. Germline CDR1 reads PRHDT; CDR2 reads FYEKMQ (reference sequence). The CDR3 covers 19 residues. The junction had 19 bases not matched to a gene; V was cut back by 1 base and J by 5 bases. In DNA, the CDR3 is TGTGCCAGCAGCTTAGCGGGAGGGACCTGGGCAGGGCAAATCCACGAGCAGTACTTC. Amino acids: CASSLAGGTWAGQIHEQYF.

This clone was seen a handful of times. The gene calls are TRBV2 and TRBJ2-7; maybe TRBD1 (5 bases). The V and J ends lost 5 bases and 3 bases respectively, with 11 bases between them. This CDR3 has 13 amino acids. Germline V gene sequence: CDR1 SNHLY, CDR2 FYNNEI. The CDR3 loop reads CASSTQADYEQYF. CDR3 bases: TGTGCCAGCAGTACACAGGCCGACTACGAGCAGTACTTC.

A note on this clone: This sample also contains other DNA sequences that code for the same CDR3. The chain uses TRBV2 and TRBJ2-2, with 7 bases aligning to TRBD2. Germline CDR1 is SNHLY and CDR2 is FYNNEI. J gave up 7 bases and V 6 bases, and 11 bases lay outside the gene matches. The CDR3 spans 15 residues. The CDR3 coding sequence is TGTGCCAGCAGCCCCTTGAGGGAGGGCCTCGGGGAGCTGTTTTTT. Protein sequence: CASSPLREGLGELFF.

The chain carries TRBV29-1 and TRBJ1-3; D is possibly TRBD1 (5 bases). The CDR3 is 13 amino acids. Germline V gives CDR1 SQVTM, CDR2 ANQGSEA. V was clipped by 5 bases and J by 0 bases, with 8 bases between them. The CDR3 region is CSVTRVSGNTIYF. As DNA, the CDR3 is TGCAGCGTTACCAGGGTCTCTGGAAACACCATATATTTT.

The V and J genes are TRBV5-5 and TRBJ2-7, with 13 bases fitting TRBD2. The CDR3 sequence is 15 residues long. Germline V gives CDR1 SGHKS, CDR2 YYEKEE (reference sequence). With 5 bases clipped from V and 5 bases from J, the junction kept 7 bases outside the gene matches. The CDR3 spells CASRYPGLAGDEQYF. The CDR3 DNA sequence: TGTGCCAGCAGGTACCCCGGACTAGCGGGAGACGAGCAGTACTTC.

This chain links TRBV7-2 with TRBJ1-2; unclear D gene. CDR1 SGHTA and CDR2 FQGNSA come from the germline V gene. The CDR3 loop spans 14 amino acids. The V and J ends lost 7 bases and 4 bases respectively, with 16 bases between them. The CDR3 reads CASISLTPTYGYTF. The CDR3 nucleotides are TGTGCCAGCATCTCTCTCACGCCTACCTATGGCTACACCTTC.

The chain employs TRBV19 and TRBJ2-2, with 8 bases fitting TRBD1. This CDR3 is built from 15 residues. Germline V gene sequence: CDR1 LNHDA, CDR2 SQIVND (reference sequence). V shed 5 bases and J 6 bases; nucleotides not matched to a gene: 8. The CDR3 reads CASSLYRGSAGELFF. The CDR3 region has the DNA TGTGCCAGTAGTTTATACAGGGGGAGCGCCGGGGAGCTGTTTTTT.

This chain links TRBV5-1 with TRBJ2-7, with 7 bases that match TRBD1. V shed 3 bases and J 0 bases; nucleotides not matched to a gene: 3. This CDR3 comprises 14 residues. The germline gives CDR1 SGHRS, CDR2 YFSETQ. As DNA, the CDR3 is TGCGCCAGCAGCTACAGGGGCGACTCCTACGAGCAGTACTTC. It specifies CASSYRGDSYEQYF.

This clone was recorded a few times. This chain connects TRBV10-3 to TRBJ2-7; D unresolved. Germline-derived CDR1 and CDR2 are ENHRY and SYGVKD. The ends were cut back, 4 bases at V and 0 bases at J, with 10 bases in the middle. The CDR3 is 14 amino acids. The CDR3 is CAISGSSGSYEQYF. Here the CDR3 DNA reads TGTGCCATCAGTGGATCTTCGGGCTCCTACGAGCAGTACTTC.

This chain links TRBV7-9 with TRBJ1-2; D is undetermined. Germline V gives CDR1 SEHNR, CDR2 FQNEAQ (reference sequence). The CDR3 has 14 amino acids. Trimming pared 1 base from V and 4 bases from J, leaving 10 bases between. The CDR3 DNA reads as TGTGCCAGCAGCTTAGACGGTGGTGGCTATGGCTACACCTTC. As protein: CASSLDGGGYGYTF.

The DNA of the CDR3 is TGTGCCAGCAGCTCCGTCGGGGACTCCGAGCAGTACTTC. Translated, it gives CASSSVGDSEQYF. The chain uses TRBV11-3 and TRBJ2-7, with D tentatively TRBD2 (6 bases). The V and J ends lost 4 bases and 6 bases respectively, with 13 bases between them. This CDR3 spans 13 amino acids. Per the germline V gene, CDR1 is SGHNT and CDR2 is YENEEA.

This chain uses TRBV21-1 with TRBJ1-5; the table assigns TRBD1, which was not confirmed against the DNA. TRBV21-1 is assigned pseudogene status. The CDR3 is 15 residues long. CDR3 sequence (DNA): TGTGCCAGCATCGCGGACAGGGAACTAGACCAGCCCCAGCATTTT. Protein sequence: CASIADRELDQPQHF.

This clone was seen more than once but under ten times. V is TRBV7-2 and J is TRBJ1-2; D call uncertain. V lost 5 bases and J lost 7, with 23 bases in between. The V gene's germline CDR1 is SGHTA and CDR2 FQGNSA. There are 16 residues in the CDR3. CDR3 sequence: CASSARTLGIEGGYTF. CDR3 nucleotide sequence: TGTGCCAGCAGCGCCCGAACTCTCGGGATCGAAGGTGGCTACACCTTC.